Judged by frequency, the clone carrying this T cell receptor (beta chain) is medium-sized. Its target is not known. Total CD8+ T cells came from negative magnetic enrichment. Construction of TCR beta libraries was accomplished by means of UMI-labeled 5' RACE. TCRdb re-called the 5' RACE reads, yielding one record per CDR3 amino acid sequence without DNA. The sample includes about 4,700 distinct CDR3 sequences. This record belongs to a study of human CD8 memory T cell subsets. Germline V gene data show CDR1 as MNHEY and CDR2 as SMNVEV (reference sequence). The CDR3 contains 17 residues. Study conclusions and caveats: In contrast to effector memory cells, stem-like memory and precursor exhausted T cells had similarly high diversity. Chao1 estimates suggested stem-like memory T cells exceeded precursor exhausted T cells in diversity.

The gene calls are TRBV27 and TRBJ2-7; TCRdb's assignment of TRBD2 cannot be checked, as there is no DNA. What was sequenced was CD8+ T cells from PBMCs. The receptor comes from a human donor in good health. CDR3 sequence: CASSSRETSGSLYEQYF.